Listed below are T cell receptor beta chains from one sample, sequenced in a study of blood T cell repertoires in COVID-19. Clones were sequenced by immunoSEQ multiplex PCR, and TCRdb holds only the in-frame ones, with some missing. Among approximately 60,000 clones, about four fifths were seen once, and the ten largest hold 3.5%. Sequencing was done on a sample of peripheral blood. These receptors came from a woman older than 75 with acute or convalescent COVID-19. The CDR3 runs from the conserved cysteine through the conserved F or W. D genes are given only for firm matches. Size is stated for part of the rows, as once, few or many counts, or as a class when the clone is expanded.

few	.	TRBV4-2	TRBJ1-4	CASSLNPEVGGKLFF	TGTGCCAGCAGCCTAAACCCAGAAGTTGGTGGAAAACTGTTTTTT
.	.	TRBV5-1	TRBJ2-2	CASSLDYAGELFF	TGCGCCAGCAGCTTGGACTACGCCGGGGAGCTGTTTTTT
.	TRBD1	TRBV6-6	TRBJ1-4	CASRRDRGPDEKLFF	TGTGCCAGCAGACGGGACAGGGGTCCGGATGAAAAACTGTTTTTT
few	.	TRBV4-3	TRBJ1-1	CASSQDSAGVDTEAFF	TGCGCCAGCAGCCAAGATTCGGCAGGGGTAGACACTGAAGCTTTCTTT
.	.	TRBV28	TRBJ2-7	CASSQTVSYEQYF	TGTGCCAGCAGCCAGACAGTCTCCTACGAGCAGTACTTC
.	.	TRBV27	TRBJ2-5	CASRPPGPQETQYF	TGTGCCAGCAGACCCCCAGGCCCACAAGAGACCCAGTACTTC
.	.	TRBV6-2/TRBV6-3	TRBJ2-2	CASSYSRLANTGELFF	TGTGCCAGCAGTTACTCGAGACTGGCGAACACCGGGGAGCTGTTTTTT
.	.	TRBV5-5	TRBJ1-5	CASSAGTESNQPQHF	TGTGCCAGCAGCGCCGGGACTGAGAGCAATCAGCCCCAGCATTTT
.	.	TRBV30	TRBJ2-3	CAWSVGGSTDTQYF	TGTGCCTGGAGTGTAGGGGGATCCACAGATACGCAGTATTTT
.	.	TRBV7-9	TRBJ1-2	CASSPDSGGYGYTF	TGTGCCAGCAGCCCGGACTCGGGCGGCTATGGCTACACCTTC
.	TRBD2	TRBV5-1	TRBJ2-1	CASSGGLAGSYNEQFF	TGCGCCAGCAGCGGGGGACTAGCGGGCTCCTACAATGAGCAGTTCTTC
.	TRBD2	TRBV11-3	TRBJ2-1	CASSGREARSYNEQFF	TGTGCCAGCAGCGGGAGGGAGGCCAGGTCATACAATGAGCAGTTCTTC
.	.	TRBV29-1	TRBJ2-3	CSLEGGSTDTQYF	TGCAGCCTTGAGGGGGGTAGCACAGATACGCAGTATTTT
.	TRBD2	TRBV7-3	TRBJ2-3	CASSLSGGSTDTQYF	TGTGCCAGCAGTCTTAGCGGGGGAAGCACAGATACGCAGTATTTT
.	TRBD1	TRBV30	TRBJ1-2	CAWSAGGGYTF	TGTGCCTGGAGCGCAGGGGGTGGCTACACCTTC
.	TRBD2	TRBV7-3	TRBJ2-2	CASSFLAGNTGELFF	TGTGCCAGCAGCTTCTTAGCGGGGAACACCGGGGAGCTGTTTTTT
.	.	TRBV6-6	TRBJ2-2	CASSPQGWELFF	TGTGCCAGCAGCCCCCAGGGGTGGGAGCTGTTTTTT
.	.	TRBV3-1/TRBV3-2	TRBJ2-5	CASSVDTDQETQYF	TGTGCCAGCAGCGTCGACACCGACCAAGAGACCCAGTACTTC
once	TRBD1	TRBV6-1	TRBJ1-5	CASSETGLQPQHF	TGTGCCAGCAGTGAGACAGGGCTTCAGCCCCAGCATTTT
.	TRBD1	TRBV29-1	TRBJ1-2	CSVEKPGGGYTF	TGCAGCGTTGAAAAACCAGGGGGCGGCTACACCTTC
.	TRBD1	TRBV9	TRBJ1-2	CASTVGPSTGVRGYTF	TGTGCCAGCACCGTCGGCCCCTCGACAGGGGTAAGAGGCTACACCTTC
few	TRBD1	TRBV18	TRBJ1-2	CASSPDRGHYGYTF	TGTGCCAGCTCACCGGACAGGGGGCACTATGGCTACACCTTC
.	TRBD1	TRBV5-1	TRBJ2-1	CASSLWVGQGAYEQFF	TGCGCCAGCAGCTTATGGGTCGGGCAGGGGGCCTATGAGCAGTTCTTC
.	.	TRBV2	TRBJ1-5	CASSLTGSGNQPQHF	TGTGCCAGCAGCTTGACAGGTTCGGGCAATCAGCCCCAGCATTTT
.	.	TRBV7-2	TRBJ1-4	CASSLAVTVNEKLFF	TGTGCCAGCAGCTTAGCGGTGACAGTTAATGAAAAACTGTTTTTT
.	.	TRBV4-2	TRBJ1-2	CASSQNRAANYGYTF	TGTGCCAGCAGCCAAAACAGGGCCGCTAACTATGGCTACACCTTC
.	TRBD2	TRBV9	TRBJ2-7	CASSALRTSGEQYF	TGTGCCAGCAGCGCCCTTCGGACTAGCGGGGAGCAGTACTTC
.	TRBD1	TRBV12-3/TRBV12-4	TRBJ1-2	CASKTDRDYGYTF	TGTGCCAGCAAAACAGACAGGGACTATGGCTACACCTTC
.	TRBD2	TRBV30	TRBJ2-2	CAWMAGGPEELFF	TGTGCCTGGATGGCGGGAGGGCCTGAGGAGCTGTTTTTT